These T cell receptor beta chains were read from a single sample in a study of blood T cell repertoires in COVID-19. Assay used: immunoSEQ multiplex PCR; TCRdb lists only in-frame clones, some missing. The sample has approximately 220,000 clones, about four fifths seen once. Input material: PBMCs or T cells enriched from blood (not recorded which). Receptor source: a woman aged 40 to 55 who had been exposed to COVID-19. CDR3s include the opening cysteine and the closing phenylalanine or tryptophan.

TRBV30	CAWSGQGGNYGYTF
TRBV6-4	CASSDTGTYGYTF
TRBV3-1/TRBV3-2	CASSQVRASGGAFF
TRBV10-3	CAISRDSQNQPQHF
TRBV24-1	CATSDLNRGETQYF
TRBV5-1	CASSRAGGPLNEQFF
TRBV18	CASSPTSGSYNEQFF
TRBV7-3	CASSRTGTSVQETQYF
TRBV6-2/TRBV6-3	CASSYSMGAWGQPQHF
TRBV10-3	CAISGGTGIYEQYF
TRBV3-1/TRBV3-2	CASSQGARAEKLFF
TRBV6-1	CASSESQPQHF
TRBV4-1	CASSLTSAGGATSYEQYF
TRBV2	CASMSQGDFSPLHF
TRBV2	CASPGQGSTGYGYTF
TRBV5-1	CASSLVSQGSELFF
TRBV4-3	CASSHSQGANYGYTF
TRBV18	CASSDRGGDTQYF
TRBV20-1	CSASESSGNTIYF
TRBV21-1	CASSAGQGPYEQYF
TRBV16	CASSQVGGVYGYTF
TRBV7-2	CASSLAPDRPSGNTIYF
TRBV5-6	CASSLTAGGYTF
TRBV4-2	CASSQDRGRSGELFF
TRBV10-3	CATRQLQIGYGYTF
TRBV10-3	CAISDSLQTNYGYTF
TRBV7-2	CASSLAGQVNQPQHF
TRBV7-6	CASSLEPGLSGNTIYF
TRBV3-1/TRBV3-2	CASSQSRASGANVLTF
TRBV12-5	CASGPQGGNTGELFF
TRBV6-5	CASMRGGRGEQYF
TRBV25-1	CASSDARTTGPYEQYF
TRBV6-5	CASSHRDIGNYGYTF
TRBV4-2	CASQRGRGPGELFF
TRBV5-4	CASSFGHRANYGYTF
TRBV19	CASSIAGQDGNYEQYF
TRBV6-4	CASRPTGGYNSPLHF
TRBV27	CASSRKGGGAYTYEQYF
TRBV19	CATHGQDNYGYTF